This TCR beta chain is drawn from a study of cytomegalovirus exposure and HLA in healthy donors. The PCR was carried out with 60 Vbeta primers and 13 Jbeta primers. Method: immunoSEQ multiplex PCR; TCRdb's copy keeps in-frame clones and lacks some. The sample includes about 160,000 clones, 70% to 85% of them seen just once. Sequencing used PBMCs. This TCR was recovered from a man aged 40-55 years in good health and CMV-seronegative.

The CDR3 is CASSTKETQYF. For the CDR3, the DNA is TGCGCCAGCAGCACTAAAGAGACCCAGTACTTC. The gene calls are TRBV4-1 and TRBJ2-5; D remains unclear. Looked up from germline, CDR1 is MGHRA and CDR2 is YSYEKL. Trimming took off 5 bases at V and 3 bases at J, with 4 bases between the two ends. The CDR3 totals 11 residues.